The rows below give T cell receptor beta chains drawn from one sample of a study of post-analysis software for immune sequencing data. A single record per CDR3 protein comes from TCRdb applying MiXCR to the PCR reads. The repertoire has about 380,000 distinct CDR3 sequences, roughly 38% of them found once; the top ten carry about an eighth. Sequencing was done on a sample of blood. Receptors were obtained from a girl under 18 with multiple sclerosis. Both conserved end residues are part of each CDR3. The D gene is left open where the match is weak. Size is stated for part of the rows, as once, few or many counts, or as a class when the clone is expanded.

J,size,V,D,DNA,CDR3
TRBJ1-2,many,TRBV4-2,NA,TGTGCCAGCAGCCAAGATCGGACCGACTATGGCTACACCTTC,CASSQDRTDYGYTF
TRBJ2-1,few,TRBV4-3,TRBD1,TGCGCCAGCAGCCAGGAAATACGGACAGGTTGGAATGAGCAGTTCTTC,CASSQEIRTGWNEQFF
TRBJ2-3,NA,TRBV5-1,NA,TGCGCCAGCAGCTTGGCGGGGGACCTTGCAGATACGCAGTATTTT,CASSLAGDLADTQYF
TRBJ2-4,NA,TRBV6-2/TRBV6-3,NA,TGTGCCAGCAGTTACTCGGGGACGGAAAACATTCAGTACTTC,CASSYSGTENIQYF
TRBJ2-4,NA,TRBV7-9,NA,TGTGCCAGCAGCTTAAGGGGCTCCGGAAACATTCAGTACTTC,CASSLRGSGNIQYF
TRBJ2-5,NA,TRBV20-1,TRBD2,TGCAGTGCTACGGGGGGGGGCCAAGAGACCCAGTACTTC,CSATGGGQETQYF
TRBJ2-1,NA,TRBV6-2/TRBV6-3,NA,TGTGCCAGCCACCAAGGAGACAATGAGCAGTTCTTC,CASHQGDNEQFF
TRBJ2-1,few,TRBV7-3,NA,TGTGCCAGCAGCTTGTCCGGGGTTAATGAGCAGTTCTTC,CASSLSGVNEQFF
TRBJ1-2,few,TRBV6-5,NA,TGTGCCAGCAGTTCAACCATGGACGGAAGCAGGGGCTACACCTTC,CASSSTMDGSRGYTF
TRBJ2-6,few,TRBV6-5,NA,TGTGCCAGCAGTCTCATAAGCTCTGGGGCCAACGTCCTGACTTTC,CASSLISSGANVLTF
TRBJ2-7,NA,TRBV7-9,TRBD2,TGTGCCAGCAGCTTGCGGGGGACGGAGAACTACGAGCAGTACTTC,CASSLRGTENYEQYF
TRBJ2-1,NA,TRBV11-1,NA,TGTGCCAGCAGCTTAAGTGGGGGGGCTGGGTACAATGAGCGGTTCTTC,CASSLSGGAGYNERFF
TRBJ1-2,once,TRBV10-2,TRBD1,TGCGCCAGCAGGGGACAGGGAGACTATAGCTACACCTTC,CASRGQGDYSYTF
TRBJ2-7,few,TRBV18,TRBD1,TGTGCCAGCTCACCGACAGGGAATACGTACGAGCAGTACTTC,CASSPTGNTYEQYF
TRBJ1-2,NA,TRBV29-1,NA,TGCAGCGTTGTTCGGGCCCAGGGGATAAGGTACACCTTC,CSVVRAQGIRYTF
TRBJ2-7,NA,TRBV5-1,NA,TGCGCCAGCAGCTTAGGCTCCATCCTCCCCTACGAGCAGTACTTC,CASSLGSILPYEQYF
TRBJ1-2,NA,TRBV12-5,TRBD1,TGTGCTAGTGGAAATTTCCGGGACAGGGGAAACTATGGCTACACCTTC,CASGNFRDRGNYGYTF
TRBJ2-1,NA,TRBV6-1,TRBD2,TGTGCCAGCAGCTGGACTAGCGGGGGGTATGAGCAGTTCTTC,CASSWTSGGYEQFF
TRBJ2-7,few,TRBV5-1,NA,TGCGCCAGCAGCTTGGTAACGGCGGGGGCGAGGTACGAGCAGTACTTC,CASSLVTAGARYEQYF
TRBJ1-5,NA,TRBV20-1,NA,TGCAGTGCTTGGTCCGAGGATTTAGAAGGCAATCAGCCCCAGCATTTT,CSAWSEDLEGNQPQHF
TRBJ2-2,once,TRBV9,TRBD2,TGTGCCAGCACAGGCACTAGCGGGGGGGCCACCGGGGAGCTGTTTTTT,CASTGTSGGATGELFF
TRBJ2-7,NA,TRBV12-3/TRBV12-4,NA,TGTGCCAGCAGTTTAAGACTCAACGAGCAGTACTTC,CASSLRLNEQYF
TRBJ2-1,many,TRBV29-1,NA,TGCAGCGTTGATGATCCGGGGGCCTACAATGAGCAGTTCTTC,CSVDDPGAYNEQFF
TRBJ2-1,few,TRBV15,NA,TGTGCCACCGGTGGCCGGGGGCCCTCCTACAATGAGCAGTTCTTC,CATGGRGPSYNEQFF
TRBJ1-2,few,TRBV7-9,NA,TGTGCCAGCTTTGACCGGGGATGGGGCTACACCTTC,CASFDRGWGYTF
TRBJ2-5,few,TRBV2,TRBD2,TGTGCCGGAGGCAAGACTAGCGGGGGAGAGACCCAGTACTTC,CAGGKTSGGETQYF
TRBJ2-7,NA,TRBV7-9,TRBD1,TGTGCCAGCAGCCTAGGACAGGGAGCGTTGTCCTACGAGCAGTACTTC,CASSLGQGALSYEQYF